The T cell receptor beta chain under discussion was sequenced for a study of shared clonotypes between healthy human individuals. Notes on the study in general: Larger estimated richness was generally seen in naive subsets than in memory subsets.

On this clone itself: The antigen remains unidentified.

This was a deep-level run. In the authors' methods: Sequence data from immunoSEQ were junction-only and lacked quality scores; consequently, filtering differed. Clones were read by immunoSEQ multiplex PCR, and TCRdb kept only the in-frame ones, dropping some. V and J calls and clone size are as listed in that table; D and trimming were resolved from the DNA. The sample lists about 820,000 clones; around 93% were seen once. Naive-designated CD8 cells lacked CD45RO, were positively enriched for CCR7, and omitted terminally differentiated effector memory CD45RA+ cells. The receptor comes from a man aged 25 to 45 in good health. Input material: naive CD8+ T cells sorted from blood.

The CDR3 DNA sequence: TGTGCCAGCAGTGAAGCGTACGAGGGACAGGGACCCTACGAGCAGTACTTC. Translating it yields CASSEAYEGQGPYEQYF. The chain joins TRBV2 to TRBJ2-7; 9 nucleotides agree with TRBD1. The germline V gene encodes CDR1 SNHLY and CDR2 FYNNEI. V gave up 0 bases and J gave up 2 bases; unmatched junction bases: 8. The CDR3 has 17 residues.